This TCR beta chain was recorded in a study of CD8 T cells in Susac syndrome. CDR3 length: 12 residues. Trimming pared 5 bases from V and 7 bases from J, leaving 9 bases between. The authors reverse transcribed 0.5 to 1 ug RNA with random hexamers. The amplification used immunoSEQ multiplex PCR on TCR beta CDR3; it spanned 54 Vbeta and 13 Jbeta. TCRdb itself ran the immunoSEQ multiplex PCR reads through MiXCR, one entry per CDR3 protein. The sample includes nearly 200,000 distinct CDR3 sequences, 90% to 95% seen only once; the top ten take about 0.09%. The TCR sequence derives from a human donor with multiple sclerosis. The rearrangement joins TRBV12-3 or TRBV12-4 to TRBJ2-4, with D unclear. Material for sequencing was CD4+ T cells from PBMCs. The chain's CDR3 is CASSPTHNIQYF. CDR3 coding DNA: TGTGCCAGCAGTCCCACCCACAACATTCAGTACTTC.